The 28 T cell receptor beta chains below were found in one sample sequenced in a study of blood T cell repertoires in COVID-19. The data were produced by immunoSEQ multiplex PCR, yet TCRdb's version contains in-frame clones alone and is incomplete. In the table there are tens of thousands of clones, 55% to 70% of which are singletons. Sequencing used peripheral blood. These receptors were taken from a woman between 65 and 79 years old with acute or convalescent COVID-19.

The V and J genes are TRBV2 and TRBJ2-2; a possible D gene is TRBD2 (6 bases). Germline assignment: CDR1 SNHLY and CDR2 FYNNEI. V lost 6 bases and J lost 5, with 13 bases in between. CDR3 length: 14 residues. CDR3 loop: CASSRREGTGELFF. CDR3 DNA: TGTGCCAGCAGCCGGAGGGAAGGGACCGGGGAGCTGTTTTTT.

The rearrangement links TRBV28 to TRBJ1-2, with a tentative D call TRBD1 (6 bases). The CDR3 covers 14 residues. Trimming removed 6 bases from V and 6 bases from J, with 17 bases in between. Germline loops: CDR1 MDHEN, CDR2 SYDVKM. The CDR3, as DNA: TGTGCCAGCAGCCCCGGGACAAGAGACCATGGCTACACCTTC. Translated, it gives CASSPGTRDHGYTF.

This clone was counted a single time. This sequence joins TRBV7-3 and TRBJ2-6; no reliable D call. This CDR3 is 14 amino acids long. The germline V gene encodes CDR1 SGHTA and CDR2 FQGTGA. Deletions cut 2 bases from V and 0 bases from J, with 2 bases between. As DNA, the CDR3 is TGTGCCAGCAGCTTACACTCTGGGGCCAACGTCCTGACTTTC. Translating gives CASSLHSGANVLTF. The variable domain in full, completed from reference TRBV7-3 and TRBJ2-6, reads GAGVSQTPSNKVTEKGKYVELRCDPISGHTALYWYRQSLGQGPEFLIYFQGTGAADDSGLPNDRFFAVRPEGSVSTLKIQRTERGDSAVYLCASSLHSGANVLTFGAGSRLTVL.

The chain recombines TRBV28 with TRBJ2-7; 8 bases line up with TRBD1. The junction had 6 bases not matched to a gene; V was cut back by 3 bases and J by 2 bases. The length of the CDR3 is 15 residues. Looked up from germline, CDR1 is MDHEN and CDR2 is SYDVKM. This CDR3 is CASSLAGQVAYEQYF. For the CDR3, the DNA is TGTGCCAGCAGTTTGGCGGGACAGGTCGCCTACGAGCAGTACTTC. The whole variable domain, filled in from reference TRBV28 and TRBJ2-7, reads DVKVTQSSRYLVKRTGEKVFLECVQDMDHENMFWYRQDPGLGLRLIYFSYDVKMKEKGDIPEGYSVSREKKERFSLILESASTNQTSMYLCASSLAGQVAYEQYFGPGTRLTVT.

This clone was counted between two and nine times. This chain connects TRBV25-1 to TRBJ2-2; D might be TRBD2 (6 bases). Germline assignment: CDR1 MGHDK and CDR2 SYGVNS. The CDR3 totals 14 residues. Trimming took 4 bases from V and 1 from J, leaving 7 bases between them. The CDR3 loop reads CASSVSGNTGELFF. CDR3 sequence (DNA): TGTGCCAGCAGTGTTAGCGGGAACACCGGGGAGCTGTTTTTT.

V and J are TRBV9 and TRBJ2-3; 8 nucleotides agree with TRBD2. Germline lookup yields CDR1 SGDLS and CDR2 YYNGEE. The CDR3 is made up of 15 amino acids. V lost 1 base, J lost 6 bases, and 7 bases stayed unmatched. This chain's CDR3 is CASSVLAGGGDTQYF. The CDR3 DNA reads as TGTGCCAGCAGCGTACTGGCGGGGGGCGGGGATACGCAGTATTTT.

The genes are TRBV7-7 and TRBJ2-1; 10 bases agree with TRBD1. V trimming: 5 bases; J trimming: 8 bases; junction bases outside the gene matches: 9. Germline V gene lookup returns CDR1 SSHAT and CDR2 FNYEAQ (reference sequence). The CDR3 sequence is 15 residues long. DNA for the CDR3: TGTGCCAGCAGCCTAACGGGGACAGGGGTTTATGAGCAGTTCTTC. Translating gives CASSLTGTGVYEQFF.

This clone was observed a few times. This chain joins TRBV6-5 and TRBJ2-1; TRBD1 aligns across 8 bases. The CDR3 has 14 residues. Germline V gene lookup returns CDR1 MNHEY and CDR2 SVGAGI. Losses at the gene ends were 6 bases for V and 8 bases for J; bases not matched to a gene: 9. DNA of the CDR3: TGTGCCAGCAGAAAGAGGGACAGGAGCGATGAGCAGTTCTTC. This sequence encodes CASRKRDRSDEQFF.

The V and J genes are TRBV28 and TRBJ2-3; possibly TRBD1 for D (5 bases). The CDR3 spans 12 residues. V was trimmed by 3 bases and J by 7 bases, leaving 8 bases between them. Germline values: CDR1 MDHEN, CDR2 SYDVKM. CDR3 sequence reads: CASSFRVHTQYF. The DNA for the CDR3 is TGTGCCAGCAGTTTCAGGGTCCATACGCAGTATTTT.

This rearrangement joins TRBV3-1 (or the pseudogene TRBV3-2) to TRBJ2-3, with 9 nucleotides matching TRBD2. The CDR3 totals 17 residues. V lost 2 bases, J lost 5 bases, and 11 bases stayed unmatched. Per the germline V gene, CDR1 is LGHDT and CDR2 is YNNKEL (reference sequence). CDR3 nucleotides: TGTGCCAGCAGCCAACGTTTGGCGGGAGGGTCGGTAGATACGCAGTATTTT. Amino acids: CASSQRLAGGSVDTQYF.

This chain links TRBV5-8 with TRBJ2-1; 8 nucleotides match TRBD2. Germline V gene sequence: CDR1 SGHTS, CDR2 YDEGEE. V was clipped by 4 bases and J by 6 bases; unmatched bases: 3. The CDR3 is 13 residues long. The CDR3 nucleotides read TGTGCCAGCAGCCTTGGACTAGCCAATGAGCAGTTCTTC. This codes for CASSLGLANEQFF.

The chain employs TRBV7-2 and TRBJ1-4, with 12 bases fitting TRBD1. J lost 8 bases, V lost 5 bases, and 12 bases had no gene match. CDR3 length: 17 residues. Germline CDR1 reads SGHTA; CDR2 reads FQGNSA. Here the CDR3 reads CASSKPGQGAVGEKLFF. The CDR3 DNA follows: TGTGCCAGCAGCAAACCGGGACAGGGGGCGGTAGGAGAAAAACTGTTTTTT.

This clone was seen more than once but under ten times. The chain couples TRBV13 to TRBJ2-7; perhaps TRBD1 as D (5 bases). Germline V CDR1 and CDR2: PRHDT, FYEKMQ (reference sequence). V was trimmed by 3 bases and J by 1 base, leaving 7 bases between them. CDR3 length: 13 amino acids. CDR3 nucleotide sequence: TGTGCCAGCAGCTTCACAGGTTCCTACGAGCAGTACTTC. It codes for CASSFTGSYEQYF.

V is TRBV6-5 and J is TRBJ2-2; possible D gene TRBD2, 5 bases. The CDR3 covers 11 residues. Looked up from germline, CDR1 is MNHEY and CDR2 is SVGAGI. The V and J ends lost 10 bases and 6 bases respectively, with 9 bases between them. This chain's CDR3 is CATYGAGELFF. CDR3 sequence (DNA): TGTGCCACATACGGGGCCGGGGAGCTGTTTTTT.

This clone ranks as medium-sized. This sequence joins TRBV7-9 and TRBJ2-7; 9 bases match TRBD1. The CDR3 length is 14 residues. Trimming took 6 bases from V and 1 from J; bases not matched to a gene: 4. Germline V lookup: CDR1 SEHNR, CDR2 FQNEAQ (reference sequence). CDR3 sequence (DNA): TGTGCCAGCAGAGGACAGGGGAGGTCCTACGAGCAGTACTTC. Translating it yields CASRGQGRSYEQYF.

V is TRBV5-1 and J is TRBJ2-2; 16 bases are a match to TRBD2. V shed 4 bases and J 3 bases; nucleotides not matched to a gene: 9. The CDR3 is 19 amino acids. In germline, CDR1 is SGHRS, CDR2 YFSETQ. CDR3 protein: CASSPGLAGGSHHTGELFF. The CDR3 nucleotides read TGCGCCAGCAGCCCGGGACTAGCGGGGGGGAGTCATCACACCGGGGAGCTGTTTTTT.

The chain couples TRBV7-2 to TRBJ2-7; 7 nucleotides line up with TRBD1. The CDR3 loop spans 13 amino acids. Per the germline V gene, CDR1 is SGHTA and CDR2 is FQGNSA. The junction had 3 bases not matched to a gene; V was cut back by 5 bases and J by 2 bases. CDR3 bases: TGTGCCAGCAGCCGGGACAGAACCTACGAGCAGTACTTC. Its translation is CASSRDRTYEQYF. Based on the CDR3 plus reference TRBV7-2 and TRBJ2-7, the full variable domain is GAGVSQSPSNKVTEKGKDVELRCDPISGHTALYWYRQSLGQGLEFLIYFQGNSAPDKSGLPSDRFSAERTGGSVSTLTIQRTQQEDSAVYLCASSRDRTYEQYFGPGTRLTVT.

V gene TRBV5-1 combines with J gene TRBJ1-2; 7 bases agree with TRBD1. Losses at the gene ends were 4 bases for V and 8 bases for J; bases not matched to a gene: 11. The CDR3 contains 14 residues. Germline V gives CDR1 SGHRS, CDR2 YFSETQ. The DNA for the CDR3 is TGCGCCAGCAGCCAGACAGGGAGAACCCACGGCTACACCTTC. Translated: CASSQTGRTHGYTF. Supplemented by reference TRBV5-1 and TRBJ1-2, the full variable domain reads KAGVTQTPRYLIKTRGQQVTLSCSPISGHRSVSWYQQTPGQGLQFLFEYFSETQRNKGNFPGRFSGRQFSNSRSEMNVSTLELGDSALYLCASSQTGRTHGYTFGSGTRLTVV.

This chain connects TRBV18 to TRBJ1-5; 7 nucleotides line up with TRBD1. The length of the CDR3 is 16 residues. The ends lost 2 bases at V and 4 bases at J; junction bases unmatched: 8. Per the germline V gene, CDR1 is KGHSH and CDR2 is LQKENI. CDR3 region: CASSPVEAQGNQPQHF. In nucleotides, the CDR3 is TGTGCCAGCTCACCAGTGGAAGCACAGGGGAATCAGCCCCAGCATTTT.

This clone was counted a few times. The CDR3 sequence is CASSRPGNPTYEQYF. CDR3 sequence (DNA): TGCGCCAGCAGCCGACCAGGGAACCCAACTTACGAGCAGTACTTC. The J gene is TRBJ2-7, the V gene TRBV5-1, with TRBD1 as a possible D gene (5 bases). Per germline, CDR1 SGHRS and CDR2 YFSETQ. The CDR3 spans 15 residues. V shed 4 bases and J shed 4 bases, with 18 bases lying between them.

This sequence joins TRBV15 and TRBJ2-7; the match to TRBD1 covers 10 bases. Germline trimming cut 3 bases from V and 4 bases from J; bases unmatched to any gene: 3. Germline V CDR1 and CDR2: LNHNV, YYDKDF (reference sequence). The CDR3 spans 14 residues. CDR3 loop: CATSRGQGTYEQYF. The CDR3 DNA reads TGTGCCACCAGCAGGGGACAGGGGACTTACGAGCAGTACTTC.

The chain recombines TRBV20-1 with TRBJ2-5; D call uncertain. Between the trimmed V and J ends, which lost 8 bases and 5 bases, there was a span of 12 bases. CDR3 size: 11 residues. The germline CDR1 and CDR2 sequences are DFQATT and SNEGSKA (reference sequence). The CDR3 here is CSIRKTETQYF. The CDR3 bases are TGCAGTATCAGAAAAACGGAGACCCAGTACTTC.

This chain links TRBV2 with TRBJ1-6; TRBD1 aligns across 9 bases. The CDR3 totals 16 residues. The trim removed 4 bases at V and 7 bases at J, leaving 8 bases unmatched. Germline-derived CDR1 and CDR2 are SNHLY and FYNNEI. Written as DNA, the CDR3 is TGTGCCAGCAGTGCCCTTGGACAGGGGACGAATTCACCCCTCCACTTT. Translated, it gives CASSALGQGTNSPLHF.

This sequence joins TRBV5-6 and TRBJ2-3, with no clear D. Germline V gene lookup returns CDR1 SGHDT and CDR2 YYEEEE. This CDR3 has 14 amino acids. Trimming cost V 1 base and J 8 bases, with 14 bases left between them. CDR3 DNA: TGTGCCAGCAGCTTGCGTAGGTTGAGGAGTACGCAGTATTTT. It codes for CASSLRRLRSTQYF.

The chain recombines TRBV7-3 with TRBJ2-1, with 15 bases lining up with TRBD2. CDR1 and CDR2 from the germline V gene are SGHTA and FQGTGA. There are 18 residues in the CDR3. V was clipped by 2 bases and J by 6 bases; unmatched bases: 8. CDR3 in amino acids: CASSLGTSGRRIGNEQFF. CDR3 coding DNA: TGTGCCAGCAGCTTAGGGACTAGCGGGAGGAGGATAGGCAATGAGCAGTTCTTC.

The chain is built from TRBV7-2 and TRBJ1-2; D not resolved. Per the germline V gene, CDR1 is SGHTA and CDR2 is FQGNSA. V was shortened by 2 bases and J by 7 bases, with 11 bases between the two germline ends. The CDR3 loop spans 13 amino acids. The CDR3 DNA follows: TGTGCCAGCAGCTTAAGTCTCTCAGGTGGCTACACCTTC. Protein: CASSLSLSGGYTF. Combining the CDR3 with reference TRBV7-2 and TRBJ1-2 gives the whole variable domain GAGVSQSPSNKVTEKGKDVELRCDPISGHTALYWYRQSLGQGLEFLIYFQGNSAPDKSGLPSDRFSAERTGGSVSTLTIQRTQQEDSAVYLCASSLSLSGGYTFGSGTRLTVV.

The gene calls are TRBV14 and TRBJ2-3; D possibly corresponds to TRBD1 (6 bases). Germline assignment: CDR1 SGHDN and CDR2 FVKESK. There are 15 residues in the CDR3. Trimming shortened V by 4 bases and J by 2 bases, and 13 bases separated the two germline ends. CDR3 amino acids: CASSRARGTTDTQYF. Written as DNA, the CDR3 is TGTGCCAGCAGCCGAGCTAGGGGGACCACAGATACGCAGTATTTT.

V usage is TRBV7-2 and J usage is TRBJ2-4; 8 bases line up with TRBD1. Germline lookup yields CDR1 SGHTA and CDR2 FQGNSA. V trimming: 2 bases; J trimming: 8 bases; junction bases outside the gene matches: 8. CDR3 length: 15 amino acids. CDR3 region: CASSLNAGGSDIQYF. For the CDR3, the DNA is TGTGCCAGCAGCTTAAACGCAGGGGGCTCTGACATTCAGTACTTC. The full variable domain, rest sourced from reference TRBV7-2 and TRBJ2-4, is GAGVSQSPSNKVTEKGKDVELRCDPISGHTALYWYRQSLGQGLEFLIYFQGNSAPDKSGLPSDRFSAERTGGSVSTLTIQRTQQEDSAVYLCASSLNAGGSDIQYFGAGTRLSVL.